This paragraph reports one TCR beta chain. The data originate from a study of cytomegalovirus exposure and HLA in healthy donors. This CDR3 is 15 amino acids long. Germline V lookup: CDR1 SGDLS, CDR2 YYNGEE. Trimming took 4 bases from V and 4 from J, leaving 15 bases between them. The PCR contained 60 Vbeta and 13 Jbeta primers. Repertoires were generated with immunoSEQ multiplex PCR, while TCRdb's copy carries only in-frame clones and drops some. The sample contains around 200,000 clones, roughly 80% of which appear only once. This rearrangement joins TRBV9 to TRBJ1-3, with D perhaps matching TRBD1 (6 bases). The material sequenced was PBMCs. The TCR was taken from a girl aged 2-15 years in good health and CMV-seronegative. CDR3 sequence (DNA): TGTGCCAGCAGCTCCTACAGGGCGTCGGGAAACACCATATATTTT. This sequence encodes CASSSYRASGNTIYF.